One sample yielded the 17 T cell receptor beta chains listed below, sequenced in a study of T cell responses to AZD1222 COVID-19 vaccine. Measured with immunoSEQ multiplex PCR; TCRdb has only the in-frame clones, and not every one. The table has about 150,000 clones, approximately 94% seen once; the top ten hold approximately 2.1%. Sequencing was performed on peripheral blood, taken on day 0 of AZD1222 vaccination. The receptors stem from an adult in good health.

This clone appeared a single time. This chain links TRBV6-5 with TRBJ2-7; D is perhaps TRBD2 (5 bases). The CDR3 is made up of 11 amino acids. V dropped 5 bases and J dropped 4 bases, with 6 bases sitting between them. CDR1 and CDR2 from the germline V gene are MNHEY and SVGAGI. CDR3 residues: CASSTGYEQYF. CDR3 coding DNA: TGTGCCAGCAGTACGGGATACGAGCAGTACTTC.

The chain links TRBV28 to TRBJ2-2, with D possibly called TRBD1 or TRBD2 (5 bases each). The ends were cut back, 6 bases at V and 0 bases at J, with 14 bases in the middle. The germline V gene has CDR1 MDHEN and CDR2 SYDVKM. This CDR3 is built from 16 residues. CDR3 loop: CASSPIGTANTGELFF. CDR3 bases: TGTGCCAGCAGCCCCATTGGGACGGCGAACACCGGGGAGCTGTTTTTT. Full variable domain (remainder filled in from reference TRBV28 and TRBJ2-2): DVKVTQSSRYLVKRTGEKVFLECVQDMDHENMFWYRQDPGLGLRLIYFSYDVKMKEKGDIPEGYSVSREKKERFSLILESASTNQTSMYLCASSPIGTANTGELFFGEGSRLTVL.

The gene calls are TRBV2 and TRBJ1-4; the D is unclear. Germline loops: CDR1 SNHLY, CDR2 FYNNEI. V lost 3 bases and J lost 8, with 10 bases in between. The CDR3 runs to 13 residues. The CDR3: CASSEALREKLFF. The CDR3 DNA is TGTGCCAGCAGTGAGGCCTTAAGGGAAAAACTGTTTTTT.

Concerning this clone itself: The junction differs from germline at one of its ends, possibly a read error. The V call is TRBV7-7, the J call TRBJ2-5, with D perhaps TRBD1 (6 bases). From germline, CDR1 is SSHAT and CDR2 FNYEAQ (reference sequence). The CDR3 extends over 13 amino acids. The CDR3 protein is CASSLDSQETQYF. The CDR3, as DNA: TGTGCTAGCAGCCTGGACAGCCAAGAGACCCAGTACTTC.

This chain connects TRBV7-3 to TRBJ2-5, with a weak D call TRBD2 (6 bases). V shed 1 base and J shed 3 bases, with 9 bases lying between them. Germline V lookup: CDR1 SGHTA, CDR2 FQGTGA. This CDR3 is built from 14 residues. The CDR3 here is CASSLSGLKETQYF. CDR3 DNA sequence: TGTGCCAGCAGCTTAAGCGGACTAAAAGAGACCCAGTACTTC.

The V gene is TRBV2, the J gene TRBJ2-1; 7 bases line up with TRBD2. This CDR3 has 13 residues. Per the germline V gene, CDR1 is SNHLY and CDR2 is FYNNEI. Germline trimming cut 3 bases from V and 9 bases from J; bases unmatched to any gene: 5. The CDR3 sequence is CASSDSGGIEQFF. CDR3 bases: TGTGCCAGCAGTGACTCGGGGGGTATTGAGCAGTTCTTC.

The chain couples TRBV29-1 to TRBJ1-1, with TRBD1 as a possible D gene (6 bases). The germline V and J ends were trimmed by 6 bases and 1 base, with 9 bases remaining between them. This CDR3 has 12 amino acids. From germline, CDR1 is SQVTM and CDR2 ANQGSEA. The CDR3 nucleotides are TGCAGCGTCTCGGACAGGAACACTGAAGCTTTCTTT. Protein: CSVSDRNTEAFF.

A single count supports this clone. V and J are TRBV7-6 and TRBJ1-1; possibly TRBD1 for D (6 bases). The CDR3 is 16 amino acids. The germline V gene encodes CDR1 SGHVS and CDR2 FNYEAQ. The CDR3 reads CVTKKRAGAMNTEAFF. The CDR3 DNA follows: TGTGTCACAAAAAAGCGGGCAGGGGCAATGAACACTGAAGCTTTCTTT.

This chain links TRBV19 with TRBJ2-2, with D possibly TRBD2 on 6 matching bases. The germline gives CDR1 LNHDA, CDR2 SQIVND (reference sequence). Trimming shortened V by 1 base and J by 6 bases, and 12 bases separated the two germline ends. The CDR3 sequence is 15 residues long. The CDR3 DNA is TGTGCCAGTAGTATAGCGGGGGTCGGCGCCGGGGAGCTGTTTTTT. This encodes CASSIAGVGAGELFF.

In its sample, this clone was seen once. The V call is TRBV5-1, the J call TRBJ2-2; 7 bases match TRBD1. Germline CDR1 and CDR2: SGHRS and YFSETQ. The CDR3 extends over 15 amino acids. The J segment lost 9 bases and the V segment lost 2 bases, leaving 10 bases of the junction unmatched. CDR3 residues: CASSFGDSDRRELFF. The CDR3 DNA is TGCGCCAGCAGCTTTGGGGACAGCGATCGGAGGGAGCTGTTTTTT.

The chain couples TRBV30 to TRBJ2-1; D uncertain. In germline, CDR1 is GTSNPN, CDR2 SVGIG (reference sequence). The V end lost 5 bases, the J end lost 11 bases, and 13 bases lay between the germline ends. The CDR3 extends over 11 amino acids. The CDR3 DNA reads as TGTGCCTGGGCACACCCGTGGCAGCAGTTCTTC. Translated: CAWAHPWQQFF.

The chain recombines TRBV14 with TRBJ1-2; D possibly corresponds to TRBD1 (5 bases). V was pared by 1 base and J by 6 bases, with 12 bases between. From germline, CDR1 is SGHDN and CDR2 FVKESK. The CDR3 contains 14 residues. The CDR3 DNA sequence: TGTGCCAGCAGCCAAGGGGCAGGGTGGAATGGCTACACCTTC. Its translation is CASSQGAGWNGYTF. The full variable domain, in which reference TRBV14 and TRBJ1-2 provide the parts outside the CDR3, is EAGVTQFPSHSVIEKGQTVTLRCDPISGHDNLYWYRRVMGKEIKFLLHFVKESKQDESGMPNNRFLAERTGGTYSTLKVQPAELEDSGVYFCASSQGAGWNGYTFGSGTRLTVV.

The genes are TRBV3-1 (or the pseudogene TRBV3-2) and TRBJ2-7, with D perhaps matching TRBD1 or TRBD2 (5 bases each). V lost 3 bases, J lost 8 bases, and 11 bases lay in between. Germline CDR1 and CDR2: LGHDT and YNNKEL (reference sequence). The CDR3 is made up of 12 amino acids. The CDR3 protein is CASSQVGTQQYF. CDR3 DNA sequence: TGTGCCAGCAGCCAGGTCGGGACGCAGCAGTACTTC.

This clone was observed a few times. The genes are TRBV7-2 and TRBJ2-2; 8 nucleotides align to TRBD2. This CDR3 comprises 16 residues. J gave up 1 base and V 3 bases, and 4 bases lay outside the gene matches. Germline V gene lookup returns CDR1 SGHTA and CDR2 FQGNSA. The CDR3, as DNA: TGTGCCAGCAGCTTTAGCGGGGCCCTGAACACCGGGGAGCTGTTTTTT. Translation: CASSFSGALNTGELFF. The full variable domain, its missing parts supplied by reference TRBV7-2 and TRBJ2-2, is GAGVSQSPSNKVTEKGKDVELRCDPISGHTALYWYRQSLGQGLEFLIYFQGNSAPDKSGLPSDRFSAERTGGSVSTLTIQRTQQEDSAVYLCASSFSGALNTGELFFGEGSRLTVL.

The J gene is TRBJ2-4, the V gene TRBV19; 8 bases are shared with TRBD2. CDR1 is LNHDA, CDR2 SQIVND, per germline (reference sequence). V was pared by 5 bases and J by 7 bases, with 16 bases of the junction left unmatched. The CDR3 totals 17 residues. This CDR3 reads CASSRSTSGEPRNIQYF. The CDR3 coding sequence is TGTGCCAGTAGTCGCTCCACTAGCGGCGAACCTAGGAACATTCAGTACTTC.

The chain joins TRBV1 to TRBJ2-4; the DNA was not compared with TRBD2, the D call given in the table. TRBV1 is listed as a pseudogene. This CDR3 has 16 residues. The CDR3 loop reads CTSSHRTSGPKNIQYF. The CDR3 DNA reads as TGCACCAGCAGCCATAGGACTAGCGGGCCAAAAAACATTCAGTACTTC.

This clone was observed a few times. This chain joins TRBV3-1 (or the pseudogene TRBV3-2) and TRBJ2-1; 11 positions agree with TRBD2. Trimming removed 3 bases from V and 10 bases from J; junction bases left unmatched: 17. CDR3 length equals 18 residues. Germline V gene sequence: CDR1 LGHDT, CDR2 YNNKEL (reference sequence). The CDR3 here is CASSQRWIRTSGPPEQFF. DNA of the CDR3: TGTGCCAGCAGCCAGAGATGGATAAGGACTAGCGGGCCACCGGAGCAGTTCTTC.